This TCR beta chain stems from a study of T cells in Graves' hyperthyroidism and ophthalmopathy. The wider study: At the time of initial diagnosis and before any treatment, peripheral blood was collected.

This clonotype was detected many times. CDR1 and CDR2 (germline): MDHEN, SYDVKM. This CDR3 region has 19 residues. Losses at the gene ends were 7 bases for V and 5 bases for J; bases not matched to a gene: 22. TCR beta CDR3 sequences were amplified from RNA transcripts. The HTBI set primed first-round TCR CDR3 RT-PCR. TCRdb recomputed calls from the multiplex PCR reads with MiXCR, one row per CDR3 protein. The sample yields 200,000 to 250,000 distinct CDR3 sequences, about 15% seen once. The V call is TRBV28, the J call TRBJ2-3; 9 bases map to TRBD2. The TCR comes from a woman aged 18 to 35 with Graves' ophthalmopathy. The source material was blood. The CDR3 loop is CASTSNRRKAGGLGDTQYF. In DNA, the CDR3 is TGTGCCAGCACATCCAACCGACGGAAAGCGGGAGGTCTGGGAGATACGCAGTATTTT.